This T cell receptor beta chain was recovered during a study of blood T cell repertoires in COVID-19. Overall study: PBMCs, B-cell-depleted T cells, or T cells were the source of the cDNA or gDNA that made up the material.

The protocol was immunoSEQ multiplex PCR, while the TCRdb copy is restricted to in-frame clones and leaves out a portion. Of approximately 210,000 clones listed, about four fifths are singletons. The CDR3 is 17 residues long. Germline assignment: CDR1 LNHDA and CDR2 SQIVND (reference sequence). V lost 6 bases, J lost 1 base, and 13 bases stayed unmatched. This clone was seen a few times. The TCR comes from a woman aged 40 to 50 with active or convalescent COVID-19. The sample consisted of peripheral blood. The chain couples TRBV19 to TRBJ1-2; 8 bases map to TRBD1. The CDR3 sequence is CASSHGQGVGINYGYTF. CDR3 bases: TGTGCCAGTAGCCACGGACAGGGCGTCGGGATTAACTATGGCTACACCTTC.